These 25 T cell receptor beta chains were all obtained from the same sample, sequenced in a study of response to subunit inactivated influenza vaccine. One entry per CDR3 protein results from TCRdb running MiXCR on the RT-PCR reads. The sample carries over 650,000 distinct CDR3 sequences, 15% to 20% recorded once. Source: PBMCs from blood, taken approximately 5 days after vaccination. The receptors shown here come from a man over 45 who received an inactivated influenza vaccine.

The chain uses TRBV20-1 and TRBJ2-1; D is undetermined. Germline V gene data show CDR1 as DFQATT and CDR2 as SNEGSKA (reference sequence). CDR3 length: 10 amino acids. Deletions cut 6 bases from V and 9 bases from J, with 9 bases between. In nucleotides, the CDR3 is TGCAGTGCCACCCAGTTTGAGCAGTTCTTC. Protein product: CSATQFEQFF.

This clonotype has more than one count but fewer than ten. The chain carries TRBV6-2 or TRBV6-3 and TRBJ2-1; 9 nucleotides match TRBD1. CDR1 MNHEY and CDR2 SVGEGT come from the germline V gene. The ends lost 6 bases at V and 1 base at J; junction bases unmatched: 10. The CDR3 is 17 amino acids. The CDR3 sequence: CASRPKAGTGSYNEQFF. As DNA, the CDR3 is TGTGCCAGCAGACCCAAGGCCGGGACAGGGTCCTACAATGAGCAGTTCTTC.

This clonotype turned up a few times. The V and J genes are TRBV20-1 and TRBJ2-7, with D hard to call. V dropped 3 bases and J dropped 0 bases, with 9 bases sitting between them. Looked up from germline, CDR1 is DFQATT and CDR2 is SNEGSKA (reference sequence). The CDR3 runs to 13 residues. CDR3 coding DNA: TGCAGTGCTAGTGGACCAGCCTCCTACGAGCAGTACTTC. This sequence encodes CSASGPASYEQYF.

The chain has TRBV7-6 and TRBJ2-2, with 10 nucleotides matching TRBD2. V lost 1 base to trimming and J lost 7 bases; unmatched junction nucleotides: 6. This CDR3 has 16 residues. Germline CDR1 is SGHVS and CDR2 is FNYEAQ. The CDR3 spells CASSLGTSGVIGELFF. In DNA, the CDR3 is TGTGCCAGCAGCTTAGGGACTAGCGGCGTCATCGGGGAGCTGTTTTTT.

This clonotype has a count of ten or more. This chain joins TRBV12-3 or TRBV12-4 and TRBJ2-3, with a possible D match to TRBD2 (6 bases). The CDR3 loop spans 14 amino acids. V was shortened by 1 base and J by 6 bases, with 11 bases between the two germline ends. CDR3 nucleotide sequence: TGTGCCAGCAGTTTAGGGGGGACTGGGGATACGCAGTATTTT. Translation: CASSLGGTGDTQYF.

This rearrangement joins TRBV5-1 to TRBJ1-1, with 8 nucleotides matching TRBD1. The germline gives CDR1 SGHRS, CDR2 YFSETQ. CDR3 length: 15 amino acids. J was trimmed by 3 bases and V by 4 bases; bases with no gene match: 8. The CDR3 bases are TGCGCCAGCAGCCCTCGGACAGGGCTGCACACTGAAGCTTTCTTT. Translating it yields CASSPRTGLHTEAFF. The variable domain in full, with the rest retrieved from reference TRBV5-1 and TRBJ1-1, is KAGVTQTPRYLIKTRGQQVTLSCSPISGHRSVSWYQQTPGQGLQFLFEYFSETQRNKGNFPGRFSGRQFSNSRSEMNVSTLELGDSALYLCASSPRTGLHTEAFFGQGTRLTVV.

CDR3 coding DNA: TGTGCCAGCAGTTCTCGGACTGAAGTTGGCGGGGAGCTGTTTTTT. This gives the protein CASSSRTEVGGELFF. The gene calls are TRBV12-3 or TRBV12-4 and TRBJ2-2; tentative D call: TRBD2 (5 bases). V lost 4 bases to trimming and J lost 7 bases, with 16 bases between them. The CDR3 loop spans 15 amino acids.

Many counts were recorded for this clonotype. V usage is TRBV10-3 and J usage is TRBJ2-7, with D tentatively TRBD2 (6 bases). The CDR3 totals 13 residues. Per germline, CDR1 ENHRY and CDR2 SYGVKD. Trimming took 4 bases from V and 3 from J, leaving 10 bases between them. CDR3 DNA sequence: TGTGCCATCAGTGTTATGGGAGGCTACGAGCAGTACTTC. Protein sequence: CAISVMGGYEQYF.

The V call is TRBV5-1, the J call TRBJ2-3; TRBD2 aligns across 15 bases. The CDR3 loop spans 16 amino acids. CDR1 is SGHRS, CDR2 YFSETQ, per germline. Losses at the gene ends were 4 bases for V and 5 bases for J; bases not matched to a gene: 5. The CDR3 bases are TGCGCCAGCAGCCAGGGACTAGCGGGGGGTGGAGATACGCAGTATTTT. Amino acids: CASSQGLAGGGDTQYF.

The V call is TRBV7-9, the J call TRBJ2-2, with 9 bases identical to TRBD1. CDR3 length equals 14 residues. The germline V gene has CDR1 SEHNR and CDR2 FQNEAQ (reference sequence). V shed 7 bases and J 7 bases; nucleotides not matched to a gene: 7. CDR3 DNA: TGTGCCAGCACCAATGGACAGGGGCTCGGGGAGCTGTTTTTT. This codes for CASTNGQGLGELFF.

This clonotype was observed a few times. CDR3 sequence (DNA): TGTGCCAGCAGTTCTACGGACAGGCGAAACACCATATATTTT. It codes for CASSSTDRRNTIYF. The rearrangement links TRBV12-3 or TRBV12-4 to TRBJ1-3, with 7 nucleotides matching TRBD1. The junction had 5 bases not matched to a gene; V was cut back by 4 bases and J by 5 bases. The CDR3 is 14 amino acids.

This clonotype was found many times. The rearrangement uses TRBV12-3 or TRBV12-4 and TRBJ2-7; a weak D match, TRBD2 (6 bases). Trimming cost V 8 bases and J 2 bases, with 13 bases left between them. The CDR3 is 13 amino acids. The CDR3 is CASGGDRTYEQYF. CDR3 nucleotide sequence: TGTGCCAGCGGAGGGGACCGTACCTACGAGCAGTACTTC.

This clonotype was detected a few times. J is TRBJ2-5 and V is TRBV5-1, with D possibly TRBD2 on 5 matching bases. CDR3 length: 14 residues. The germline V gene has CDR1 SGHRS and CDR2 YFSETQ. Trimming removed 3 bases from V and 2 bases from J, with 11 bases in between. CDR3 residues: CASSSVSGQETQYF. CDR3 sequence (DNA): TGCGCCAGCAGCTCGGTGTCGGGGCAAGAGACCCAGTACTTC.

A few counts support this clonotype. The CDR3 spells CSATRPAVNTEAFF. The CDR3 DNA reads as TGCAGTGCTACTCGCCCCGCGGTGAACACTGAAGCTTTCTTT. The chain recombines TRBV20-1 with TRBJ1-1; no firm D call. The CDR3 totals 14 residues. CDR1 is DFQATT and CDR2 is SNEGSKA in the germline V gene (reference sequence). Trimming removed 4 bases at V and 0 bases at J, with 12 bases between.

The chain is built from TRBV4-2 and TRBJ2-5; 12 positions match TRBD2. V was clipped by 0 bases and J by 0 bases; unmatched bases: 5. Germline values: CDR1 LGHNA, CDR2 YNFKEQ. The CDR3 runs 18 residues. Here the CDR3 DNA reads TGTGCCAGCAGCCAAGATCGGCTAGCGGGAGGGCACCAAGAGACCCAGTACTTC. Translation: CASSQDRLAGGHQETQYF.

The chain is built from TRBV5-1 and TRBJ2-1; D is unresolved. This CDR3 has 14 residues. In germline, CDR1 is SGHRS, CDR2 YFSETQ. The germline V and J ends were trimmed by 1 base and 1 base, with 6 bases remaining between them. The CDR3: CASSLTESYNEQFF. For the CDR3, the DNA is TGCGCCAGCAGCTTGACAGAATCCTACAATGAGCAGTTCTTC.

This clonotype was seen at least ten times. The chain combines TRBV7-2 with TRBJ2-7, with D perhaps matching TRBD2 (5 bases). Deletions cut 0 bases from V and 1 base from J, with 7 bases between. This CDR3 is 14 amino acids long. Germline V CDR1 and CDR2: SGHTA, FQGNSA. The CDR3, as DNA: TGTGCCAGCAGCTTAGCCCGGGATTCCTACGAGCAGTACTTC. As protein: CASSLARDSYEQYF.

This clonotype was counted a few times. The chain has TRBV19 and TRBJ2-1; 7 bases line up with TRBD2. CDR3 length equals 15 residues. V shed 3 bases and J 4 bases; nucleotides not matched to a gene: 6. Germline-derived CDR1 and CDR2 are LNHDA and SQIVND (reference sequence). Here the CDR3 reads CASSIMASGYNEQFF. In nucleotides, the CDR3 is TGTGCCAGTAGTATTATGGCTAGCGGTTACAATGAGCAGTTCTTC.

Ten or more counts support this clonotype. The chain combines TRBV2 with TRBJ2-7, with a possible D match to TRBD1 (6 bases). V shed 7 bases and J shed 1 base, with 14 bases lying between them. CDR3 length: 14 amino acids. Germline V CDR1 and CDR2: SNHLY, FYNNEI. CDR3 region: CASNPGGGSYEQYF. DNA for the CDR3: TGTGCCAGCAACCCTGGGGGCGGTTCCTACGAGCAGTACTTC.

This sequence joins TRBV20-1 and TRBJ1-1; TRBD1 matches 10 bases. In germline, CDR1 is DFQATT, CDR2 SNEGSKA (reference sequence). Losses at the gene ends were 1 base for V and 0 bases for J; bases not matched to a gene: 5. The CDR3 totals 16 residues. CDR3: CSARVPGQGMNTEAFF. Written as DNA, the CDR3 is TGCAGTGCTAGAGTCCCGGGACAGGGGATGAACACTGAAGCTTTCTTT.

This clonotype was recorded a few times. The rearrangement uses TRBV20-1 and TRBJ2-2; the match to TRBD2 covers 10 bases. This CDR3 contains 18 residues. J gave up 1 base and V 1 base, and 9 bases lay outside the gene matches. The germline CDR1 and CDR2 sequences are DFQATT and SNEGSKA (reference sequence). The CDR3 region is CSARATFGLAVNTGELFF. The CDR3 bases are TGCAGTGCTAGAGCAACATTCGGACTAGCGGTGAACACCGGGGAGCTGTTTTTT.

Comments on this clonotype: At one boundary the junction diverges from the germline segment, which might be a read error. The rearrangement uses TRBV15 and TRBJ2-7, with D possibly TRBD2 on 5 matching bases. The CDR3 totals 13 residues. The germline V gene has CDR1 LNHNV and CDR2 YYDKDF (reference sequence). The CDR3 reads CANSRALGNEQYF. In DNA, the CDR3 is TGTGCCAACAGCAGAGCCCTCGGGAACGAGCAGTACTTC.

This clonotype turned up a few times. The genes are TRBV4-2 and TRBJ1-5; 8 nucleotides agree with TRBD1. Germline V lookup: CDR1 LGHNA, CDR2 YNFKEQ. This CDR3 spans 14 amino acids. V lost 2 bases and J lost 7; bases outside the gene matches: 4. The CDR3: CASSQMTGDQPQHF. Here the CDR3 DNA reads TGTGCCAGCAGCCAAATGACAGGGGACCAGCCCCAGCATTTT.

The chain is built from TRBV20-1 and TRBJ1-1, with D maybe TRBD1 (5 bases). This CDR3 is built from 11 residues. Germline V gene sequence: CDR1 DFQATT, CDR2 SNEGSKA (reference sequence). V was trimmed by 6 bases and J by 3 bases, leaving 8 bases between them. In DNA, the CDR3 is TGCAGTGCGGCGGGGGACACTGAAGCTTTCTTT. This gives the protein CSAAGDTEAFF.

This clonotype was counted many times. This sequence joins TRBV4-2 and TRBJ1-5, with D tentatively TRBD1 (5 bases). V dropped 0 bases and J dropped 2 bases, with 8 bases sitting between them. Germline V gene data show CDR1 as LGHNA and CDR2 as YNFKEQ. The CDR3 has 15 residues. CDR3 residues: CASSQDWGGNQPQHF. The CDR3 DNA sequence: TGTGCCAGCAGCCAAGATTGGGGGGGCAATCAGCCCCAGCATTTT.